The clone carrying this TCR beta chain was found a few times. Its cognate antigen is unknown. The CDR3 has 17 amino acids. V was clipped by 5 bases and J by 6 bases; unmatched bases: 12. In TCRdb, the 5' RACE reads were re-called with MiXCR into one record per CDR3 protein. The sample shows a few hundred thousand distinct CDR3 sequences, around an eighth of them seen only once. The source of the sample is a study of identical twins. Study-wide findings and caveats: Carriage of fewer insertions was seen in abundant cord blood beta clonotypes, whereas memory repertoires showed none.

The sample was also reused in another study, on yellow fever vaccine responses in identical twins.

The sequence came from a woman aged 18-29 years in good health. The sample taken for sequencing was CD4+ T cells sorted from blood. V usage is TRBV12-3 or TRBV12-4 and J usage is TRBJ2-1; 11 bases are a match to TRBD2. CDR3 nucleotide sequence: TGTGCCAGCAGTCTATCGACTAGCGGGAAAATAATCAATGAGCAGTTCTTC. Translated: CASSLSTSGKIINEQFF.